The clone carrying this T cell receptor beta chain was found many times. The data are from a study of T cells in Graves' hyperthyroidism and ophthalmopathy. Graves' hyperthyroidism qualified as stable when ophthalmopathy did not progress within 18 months. Template material for amplifying TCR beta CDR3 regions consisted of RNA transcripts. First-round RT-PCR targeting the TCR CDR3 was performed with the HTBI primer set. TCRdb passed the multiplex PCR reads through MiXCR, listing each CDR3 protein once. The profile covers 300,000 to 350,000 distinct CDR3 sequences, with 18% appearing a single time and around 54% taken by the ten largest. The CDR3 has 14 residues. The germline gives CDR1 SNHLY, CDR2 FYNNEI. With 3 bases clipped from V and 3 bases from J, the junction kept 3 bases outside the gene matches.

Material for sequencing was blood. V is TRBV2 and J is TRBJ1-2; TRBD1 matches 8 bases. This sequence originates from a woman aged 45-59 years with Graves' hyperthyroidism. CDR3 nucleotides: TGTGCCAGCAGTGAGACGACAGGGGACTATGGCTACACCTTC. Encoded protein: CASSETTGDYGYTF.